This entry describes one T cell receptor (beta chain). The CDR3 length is 14 residues. The germline V gene has CDR1 ENHRY and CDR2 SYGVKD. V was trimmed by 4 bases and J by 2 bases, leaving 11 bases between them. This sample is part of a study of shared clonotypes between healthy human individuals. In the sorted-subset replicate PCRs, roughly 210 ng DNA, 25,000 to 35,000 T cell genomes, was used. Only in-frame clones appear in the TCRdb table, and some are missing; sequencing was by immunoSEQ multiplex PCR. The sample records roughly 2.1 million clones, more than 85% being singletons. CD45RO-negative, CCR7-positively selected cells formed the naive CD8 fraction, excluding terminally differentiated effector memory CD45RA+ cells.

The source of this sequence is a man aged 18-30 years in good health. Some clones in this sample may be carry-over from other donors' samples. The sample comprised naive CD8+ T cells from PBMCs. The chain has TRBV10-3 and TRBJ2-5, with D uncertain. The CDR3 coding sequence is TGTGCCATCAGTGCCCAAGTAGGGCAAGAGACCCAGTACTTC. Translation: CAISAQVGQETQYF.